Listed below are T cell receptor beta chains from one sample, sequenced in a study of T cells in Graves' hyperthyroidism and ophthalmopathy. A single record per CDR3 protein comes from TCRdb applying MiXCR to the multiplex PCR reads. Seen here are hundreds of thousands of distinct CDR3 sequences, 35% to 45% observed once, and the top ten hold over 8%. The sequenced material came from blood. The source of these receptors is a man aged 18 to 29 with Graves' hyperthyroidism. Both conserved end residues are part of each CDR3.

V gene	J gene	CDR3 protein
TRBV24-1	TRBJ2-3	CATSGGTDTQYF
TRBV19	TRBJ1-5	CALRTDTNQPQHF
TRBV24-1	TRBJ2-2	CATSGPQDRGRVTGELFF
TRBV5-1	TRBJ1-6	CASSVDSRPYNSPLHF
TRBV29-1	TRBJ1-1	CSVYRESRDTEAFF
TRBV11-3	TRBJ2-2	CASSLAEIPGELFF
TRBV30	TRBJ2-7	CAWSPGTGDYEQYF
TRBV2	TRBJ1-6	CASSEGRGGNSPLHF
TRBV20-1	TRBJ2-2	CSARRGGGGTGELFF
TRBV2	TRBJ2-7	CASSEDRDYYEQYF
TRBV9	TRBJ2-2	CASSVGDRDATGELFF
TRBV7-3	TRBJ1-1	CASSLKRYPNTEAFF
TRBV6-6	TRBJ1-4	CASSYETPSTNEKLFF
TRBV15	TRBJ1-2	CATSSRQSHYGGTF
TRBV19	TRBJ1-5	CASSGQGETQPQHF
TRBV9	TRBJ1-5	CASSVGGQNNQPQHF
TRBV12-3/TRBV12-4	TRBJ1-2	CASKPGQGGYGYTF
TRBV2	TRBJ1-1	CASSSEGMNTEAFF
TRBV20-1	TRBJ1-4	CSAPRDHEKLFF
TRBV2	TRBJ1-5	CASSEEGGDQPQHF
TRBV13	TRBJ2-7	CASSLGFSGGSGAYEQYF
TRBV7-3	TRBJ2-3	CASSLETTDTQYF
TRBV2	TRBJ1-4	CASSIDEKLFF
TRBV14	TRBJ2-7	CASSRGNRASEQYF
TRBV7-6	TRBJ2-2	CASSLAWTSGGNTGELFF
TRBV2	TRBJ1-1	CASSGTGGTIPNTEAFF
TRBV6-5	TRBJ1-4	CASSYSTGDEKLFF
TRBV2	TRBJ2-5	CASSAGDQPQYF
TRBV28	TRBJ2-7	CASSFHTGGSEQYF
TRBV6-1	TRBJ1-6	CVSSYSSRGIFGTLHF
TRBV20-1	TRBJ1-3	CSASPSGGSGNTIYF
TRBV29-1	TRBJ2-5	CSVNPRGFRETQYF
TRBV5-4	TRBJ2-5	CASSYLDQGAQETQYF
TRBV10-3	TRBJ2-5	CATSEGTSGSRYF
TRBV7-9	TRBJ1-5	CASSKLGGSRSNQPQHF
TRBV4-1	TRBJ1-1	CASSQPPEGNTEAFF
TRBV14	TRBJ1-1	CASSQPDIGNTEAFF
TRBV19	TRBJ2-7	CATSRYYEQYF
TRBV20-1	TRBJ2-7	CSANPERLAPSYEQYF
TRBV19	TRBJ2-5	CASSMGQGVAWETQYF
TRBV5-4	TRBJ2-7	CASSTQLAGPYEQYF
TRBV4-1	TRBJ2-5	CASSQVDGETQYF
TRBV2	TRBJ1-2	CASSEDRGDHGYTF
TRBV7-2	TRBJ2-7	CASSQDGEAEQYF
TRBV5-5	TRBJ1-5	CASSRGLPNQPQHF
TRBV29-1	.	CSVEGQGAAEQFF
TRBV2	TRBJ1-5	CASSGEGVLNQPQHF
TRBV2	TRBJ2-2	CASSVVTADGELFF
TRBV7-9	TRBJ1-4	CASSFGGNEKLFF
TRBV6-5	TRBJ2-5	CASSFSTGAYQETQYF
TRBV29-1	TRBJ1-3	CSVKSSGNTIYF
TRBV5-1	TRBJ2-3	CASSLGAPKDTQYF